This is a list of T cell receptor beta chains from one sample in a study of control samples from healthy donors and cancer patients. Assay used: immunoSEQ multiplex PCR; TCRdb lists only in-frame clones, some missing. The profile shows roughly 100,000 clones, 80% to 95% of them singletons. The material sequenced was blood. The receptors here all came from a woman younger than 45 in good health. Both conserved end residues are part of each CDR3. Clone sizes are given selectively: once, few, many, or a class where the clone is expanded.

clone_size: .
j_call: TRBJ1-4
v_call: TRBV3-1/TRBV3-2
cdr3_aa: CASSRRQGGEKLFF

clone_size: .
j_call: TRBJ2-7
v_call: TRBV3-1/TRBV3-2
cdr3_aa: CASSREGSYEQYF

clone_size: .
j_call: TRBJ2-7
v_call: TRBV9
cdr3_aa: CASSAILAGGLYEQYF

clone_size: .
j_call: TRBJ1-1
v_call: TRBV6-5
cdr3_aa: CASSYSWVRVTEAFF

clone_size: .
j_call: TRBJ1-1
v_call: TRBV23-1
cdr3_aa: CASSPRGWNTEAFF

clone_size: .
j_call: TRBJ1-2
v_call: TRBV9
cdr3_aa: CASSVGEGATGYTF

clone_size: once
j_call: TRBJ1-4
v_call: TRBV3-1/TRBV3-2
cdr3_aa: CASSRSPGTEKLFF

clone_size: few
j_call: TRBJ1-2
v_call: TRBV12-5
cdr3_aa: CASGLAYTGDGYGYTF

clone_size: .
j_call: TRBJ2-7
v_call: TRBV11-3
cdr3_aa: CASMGSSGEQYF

clone_size: .
j_call: TRBJ1-5
v_call: TRBV18
cdr3_aa: CASSPPGTGPNQPQHF

clone_size: .
j_call: TRBJ1-1
v_call: TRBV5-5
cdr3_aa: CASSSPGGGNTEAFF

clone_size: few
j_call: TRBJ2-1
v_call: TRBV6-1
cdr3_aa: CASSETVGYNEQFF

clone_size: .
j_call: TRBJ2-1
v_call: TRBV18
cdr3_aa: CASSLQSVDNEQFF

clone_size: .
j_call: TRBJ2-7
v_call: TRBV4-2
cdr3_aa: CASSQGGTSGSHEQYF

clone_size: .
j_call: TRBJ1-6
v_call: TRBV18
cdr3_aa: CASSTRTGGSPLHF

clone_size: .
j_call: TRBJ2-3
v_call: TRBV18
cdr3_aa: CASSRGTDTQYF

clone_size: .
j_call: TRBJ1-2
v_call: TRBV28
cdr3_aa: CASSFEYGYTF

clone_size: .
j_call: TRBJ2-5
v_call: TRBV25-1
cdr3_aa: CASSGIRGETQYF

clone_size: .
j_call: TRBJ2-1
v_call: TRBV5-6
cdr3_aa: CASSKTGYHNEQFF

clone_size: few
j_call: TRBJ1-1
v_call: TRBV9
cdr3_aa: CASSVEQNTEAFF

clone_size: .
j_call: TRBJ1-5
v_call: TRBV11-2
cdr3_aa: CASSLGLGHQPQHF

clone_size: .
j_call: TRBJ1-4
v_call: TRBV27
cdr3_aa: CASRQQANEKLFF

clone_size: few
j_call: TRBJ1-5
v_call: TRBV15
cdr3_aa: CATSRDKGVNQPQHF

clone_size: .
j_call: TRBJ2-1
v_call: TRBV4-2
cdr3_aa: CASSQAVRSDEQFF

clone_size: once
j_call: TRBJ1-5
v_call: TRBV23-1
cdr3_aa: CASRIEGGGDRQPQHF

clone_size: .
j_call: TRBJ2-1
v_call: TRBV14
cdr3_aa: CASGLAGGYNEQFF

clone_size: .
j_call: TRBJ1-3
v_call: TRBV15
cdr3_aa: CATSSRQGASGNTIYF

clone_size: .
j_call: .
v_call: TRBV2
cdr3_aa: CASRVTSGSYEQYF

clone_size: .
j_call: TRBJ1-1
v_call: TRBV18
cdr3_aa: CASSPQRMNTEAFF

clone_size: .
j_call: TRBJ1-6
v_call: TRBV9
cdr3_aa: CASSVAGGSWSPLHF

clone_size: .
j_call: TRBJ2-1
v_call: TRBV6-5
cdr3_aa: CASRVSGTAYNEQFF

clone_size: .
j_call: TRBJ1-5
v_call: TRBV7-9
cdr3_aa: CASSLGAGSQPQHF

clone_size: .
j_call: TRBJ2-1
v_call: TRBV27
cdr3_aa: CASSLSITEMYNEQFF

clone_size: .
j_call: TRBJ1-3
v_call: TRBV15
cdr3_aa: CATSRGGVEGLGNTIYF

clone_size: .
j_call: TRBJ1-1
v_call: TRBV12-3/TRBV12-4
cdr3_aa: CASIGGFTEAFF

clone_size: .
j_call: TRBJ2-7
v_call: TRBV18
cdr3_aa: CASSQAPGRSYEQYF

clone_size: once
j_call: TRBJ2-1
v_call: TRBV3-1/TRBV3-2
cdr3_aa: CASSQTPGGLAGGGNEQFF

clone_size: .
j_call: TRBJ1-4
v_call: TRBV2
cdr3_aa: CASSELGSGTSNEKLFF

clone_size: .
j_call: TRBJ1-3
v_call: TRBV13
cdr3_aa: CASSLEGQGGTIYF

clone_size: .
j_call: TRBJ1-2
v_call: TRBV6-5
cdr3_aa: CASSYPGSSGYTF

clone_size: .
j_call: TRBJ2-1
v_call: TRBV10-3
cdr3_aa: CAISFPRKMTARTSSYNEQFF